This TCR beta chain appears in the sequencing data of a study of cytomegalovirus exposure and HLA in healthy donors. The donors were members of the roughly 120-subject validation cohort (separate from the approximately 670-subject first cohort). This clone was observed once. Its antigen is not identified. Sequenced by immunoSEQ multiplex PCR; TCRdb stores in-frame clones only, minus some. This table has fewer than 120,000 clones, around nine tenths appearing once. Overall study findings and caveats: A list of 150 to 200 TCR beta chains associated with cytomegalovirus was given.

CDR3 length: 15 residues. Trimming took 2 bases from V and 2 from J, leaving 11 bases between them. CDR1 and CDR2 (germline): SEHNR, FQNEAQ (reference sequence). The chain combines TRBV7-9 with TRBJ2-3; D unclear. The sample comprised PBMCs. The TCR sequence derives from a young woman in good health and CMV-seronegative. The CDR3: CASSLSAATTDTQYF. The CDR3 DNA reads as TGTGCCAGCAGCTTATCCGCGGCTACCACAGATACGCAGTATTTT.